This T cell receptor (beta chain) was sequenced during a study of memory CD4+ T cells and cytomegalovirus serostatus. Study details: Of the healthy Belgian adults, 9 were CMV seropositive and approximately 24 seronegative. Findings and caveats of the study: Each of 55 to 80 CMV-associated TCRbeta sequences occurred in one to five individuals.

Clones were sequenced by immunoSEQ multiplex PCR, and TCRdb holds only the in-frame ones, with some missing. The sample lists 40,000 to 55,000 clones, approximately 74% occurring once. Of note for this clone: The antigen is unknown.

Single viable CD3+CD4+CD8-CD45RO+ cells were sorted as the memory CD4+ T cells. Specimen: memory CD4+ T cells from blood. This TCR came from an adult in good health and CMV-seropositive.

The CDR3 DNA is TGTGCCAGCACCTTGGGGGGACGGGGGACCGGGGAGCTGTTTTTT. Protein sequence: CASTLGGRGTGELFF. The chain combines TRBV28 with TRBJ2-2; D is possibly TRBD2 (6 bases). This CDR3 has 15 amino acids. CDR1 is MDHEN, CDR2 SYDVKM, per germline. V was trimmed by 7 bases and J by 5 bases, leaving 17 bases between them.